This T cell receptor beta chain was sequenced in a study of breast tumors, draining lymph nodes, adjacent tissues. Findings of the study overall: Compared with lymph nodes, tumors were less diverse; compared with nontumor tissue, more. Tumor and nontumor repertoires were significantly more similar in luminal-like than in basal-like breast cancer. The lymph node origin of tumor T cells was framed as consistent with a hypothesis, not demonstrated. Data fit most tumor T cells coming from lymph node, expanding in tumor.

Breast cancer patients provided tissue from their axillary draining lymph nodes. This clonotype was counted ten times or more. Its matching antigen is unknown. TCRdb analysed the multiplex PCR reads with MiXCR anew, one entry per CDR3 protein. The sample records around 110,000 distinct CDR3 sequences, about 30% being singletons. The V end lost 4 bases, the J end lost 5 bases, and 18 bases lay between the germline ends. In germline, CDR1 is SGHDT, CDR2 YYEEEE. The CDR3 consists of 15 residues. Sequencing was performed on axillary lymph node tissue. This rearrangement joins TRBV5-6 to TRBJ1-2, with D possibly being TRBD1 (5 bases). This TCR was recovered from a female donor with breast cancer. Some clones in this sample may be carry-over from other donors' samples. CDR3 nucleotides: TGTGCCAGCAGCCGAAGGGGAAGGAGGGATTATGGCTACACCTTC. Protein: CASSRRGRRDYGYTF.